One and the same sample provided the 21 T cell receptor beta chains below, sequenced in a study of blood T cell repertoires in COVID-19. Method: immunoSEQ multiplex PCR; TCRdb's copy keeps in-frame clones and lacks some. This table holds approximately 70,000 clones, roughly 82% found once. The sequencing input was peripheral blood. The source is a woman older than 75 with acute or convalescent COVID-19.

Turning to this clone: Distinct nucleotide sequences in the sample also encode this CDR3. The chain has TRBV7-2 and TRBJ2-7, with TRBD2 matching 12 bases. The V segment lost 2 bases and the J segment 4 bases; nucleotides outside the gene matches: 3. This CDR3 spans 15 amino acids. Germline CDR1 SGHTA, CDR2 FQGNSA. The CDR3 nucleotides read TGTGCCAGCAGCTTATCGACTAGCGGGAGTTACGAGCAGTACTTC. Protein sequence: CASSLSTSGSYEQYF.

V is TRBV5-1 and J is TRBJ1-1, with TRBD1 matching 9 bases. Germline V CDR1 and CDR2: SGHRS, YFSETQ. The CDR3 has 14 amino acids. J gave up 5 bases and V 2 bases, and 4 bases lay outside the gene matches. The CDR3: CASSLSGTGTEAFF. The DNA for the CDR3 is TGCGCCAGCAGCTTATCCGGGACAGGGACTGAAGCTTTCTTT.

The CDR3 DNA is TGTGCCAGTAGTACCCGTGACAGGGAAGAGACCCAGTACTTC. This encodes CASSTRDREETQYF. This chain connects TRBV19 to TRBJ2-5; 7 bases map to TRBD1. This CDR3 region has 14 residues. Germline lookup yields CDR1 LNHDA and CDR2 SQIVND (reference sequence). The ends lost 4 bases at V and 3 bases at J; junction bases unmatched: 5.

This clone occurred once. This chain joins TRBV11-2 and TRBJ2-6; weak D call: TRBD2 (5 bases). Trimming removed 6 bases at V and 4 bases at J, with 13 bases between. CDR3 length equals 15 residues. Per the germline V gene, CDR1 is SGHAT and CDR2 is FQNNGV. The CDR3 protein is CASRDDRGGANVLTF. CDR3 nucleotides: TGTGCCAGCAGGGATGACCGGGGAGGGGCCAACGTCCTGACTTTC.

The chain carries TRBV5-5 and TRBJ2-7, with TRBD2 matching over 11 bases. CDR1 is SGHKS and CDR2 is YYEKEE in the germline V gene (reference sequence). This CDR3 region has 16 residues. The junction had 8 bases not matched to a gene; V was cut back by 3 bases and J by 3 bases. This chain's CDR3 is CASSSELAGVFYEQYF. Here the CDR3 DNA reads TGTGCCAGCAGCTCGGAACTAGCGGGAGTTTTCTACGAGCAGTACTTC.

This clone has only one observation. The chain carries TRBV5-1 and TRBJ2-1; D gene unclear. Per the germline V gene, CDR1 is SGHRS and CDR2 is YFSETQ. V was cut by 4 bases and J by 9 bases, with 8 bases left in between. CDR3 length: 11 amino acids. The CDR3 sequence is CASSGVVEQFF. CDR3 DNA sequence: TGCGCCAGCAGCGGAGTCGTTGAGCAGTTCTTC.

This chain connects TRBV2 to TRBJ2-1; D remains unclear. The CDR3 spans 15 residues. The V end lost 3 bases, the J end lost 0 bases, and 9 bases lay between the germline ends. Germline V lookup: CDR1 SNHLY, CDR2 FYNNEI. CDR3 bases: TGTGCCAGCAGTGATAGGTACAGCTCCTACAATGAGCAGTTCTTC. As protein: CASSDRYSSYNEQFF.

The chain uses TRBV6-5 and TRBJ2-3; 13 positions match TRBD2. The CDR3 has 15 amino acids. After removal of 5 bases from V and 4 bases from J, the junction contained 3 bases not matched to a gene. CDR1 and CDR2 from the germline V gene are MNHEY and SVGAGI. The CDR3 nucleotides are TGTGCCAGCAGTCAACTAGCGGGAGGGCCAGATACGCAGTATTTT. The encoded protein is CASSQLAGGPDTQYF.

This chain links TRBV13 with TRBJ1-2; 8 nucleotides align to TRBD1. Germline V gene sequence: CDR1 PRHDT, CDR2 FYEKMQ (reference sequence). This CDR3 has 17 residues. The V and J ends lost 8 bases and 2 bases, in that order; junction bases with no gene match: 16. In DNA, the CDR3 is TGTGCCAGCCGCCATCGGCACGGGGACAGGCTAAACTATGGCTACACCTTC. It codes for CASRHRHGDRLNYGYTF.

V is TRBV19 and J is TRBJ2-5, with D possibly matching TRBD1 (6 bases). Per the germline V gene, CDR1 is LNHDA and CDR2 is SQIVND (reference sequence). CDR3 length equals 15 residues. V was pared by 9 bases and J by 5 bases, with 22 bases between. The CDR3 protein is CASTPSGRGRETQYF. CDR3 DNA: TGTGCCAGCACGCCCAGCGGCAGGGGTCGGGAGACCCAGTACTTC. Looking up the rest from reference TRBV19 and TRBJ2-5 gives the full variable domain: DGGITQSPKYLFRKEGQNVTLSCEQNLNHDAMYWYRQDPGQGLRLIYYSQIVNDFQKGDIAEGYSVSREKKESFPLTVTSAQKNPTAFYLCASTPSGRGRETQYFGPGTRLLVL.

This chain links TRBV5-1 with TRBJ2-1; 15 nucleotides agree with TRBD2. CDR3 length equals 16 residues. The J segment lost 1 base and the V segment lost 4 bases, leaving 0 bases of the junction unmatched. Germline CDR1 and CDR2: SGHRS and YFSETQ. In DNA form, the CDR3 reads TGCGCCAGCAGCGGACTAGCGGGAGGGTCCTACAATGAGCAGTTCTTC. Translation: CASSGLAGGSYNEQFF.

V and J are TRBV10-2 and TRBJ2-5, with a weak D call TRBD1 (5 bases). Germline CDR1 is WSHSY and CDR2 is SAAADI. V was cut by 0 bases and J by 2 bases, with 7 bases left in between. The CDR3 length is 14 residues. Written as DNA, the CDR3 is TGCGCCAGCAGTGAGTCAGGGGTTCAAGAGACCCAGTACTTC. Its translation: CASSESGVQETQYF.

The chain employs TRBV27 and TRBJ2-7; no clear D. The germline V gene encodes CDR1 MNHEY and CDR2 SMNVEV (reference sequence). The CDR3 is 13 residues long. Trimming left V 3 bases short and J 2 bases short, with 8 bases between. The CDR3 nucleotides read TGTGCCAGCAGTTTGGCCTTAACCTACGAGCAGTACTTC. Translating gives CASSLALTYEQYF.

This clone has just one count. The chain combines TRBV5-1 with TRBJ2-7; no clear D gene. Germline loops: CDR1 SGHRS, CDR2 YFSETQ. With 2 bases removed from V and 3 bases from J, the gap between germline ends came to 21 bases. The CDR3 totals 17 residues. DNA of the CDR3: TGCGCCAGCAGCTTTCCTCTCAGGCCAGTGTATTGCTACGAGCAGTACTTC. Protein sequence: CASSFPLRPVYCYEQYF.

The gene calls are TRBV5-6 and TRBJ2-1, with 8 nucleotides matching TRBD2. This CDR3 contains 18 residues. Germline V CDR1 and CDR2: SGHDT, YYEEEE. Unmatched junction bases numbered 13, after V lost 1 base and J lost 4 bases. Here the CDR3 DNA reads TGTGCCAGCAGCTTGACTCAAGTGGGGCTAGCGGGTTACAATGAGCAGTTCTTC. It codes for CASSLTQVGLAGYNEQFF.

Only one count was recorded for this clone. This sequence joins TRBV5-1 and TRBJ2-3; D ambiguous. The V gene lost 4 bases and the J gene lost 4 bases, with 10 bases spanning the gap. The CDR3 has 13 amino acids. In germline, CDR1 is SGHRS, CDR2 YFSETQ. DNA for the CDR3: TGCGCCAGCAGCCTAGGAATGGCAGATACGCAGTATTTT. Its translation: CASSLGMADTQYF.

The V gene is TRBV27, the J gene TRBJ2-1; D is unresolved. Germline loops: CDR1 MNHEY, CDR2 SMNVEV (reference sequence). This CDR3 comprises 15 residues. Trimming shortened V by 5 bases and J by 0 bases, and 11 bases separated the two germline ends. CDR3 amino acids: CASSRSWSSYNEQFF. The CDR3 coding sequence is TGTGCCAGCAGTCGCTCATGGAGCTCCTACAATGAGCAGTTCTTC.

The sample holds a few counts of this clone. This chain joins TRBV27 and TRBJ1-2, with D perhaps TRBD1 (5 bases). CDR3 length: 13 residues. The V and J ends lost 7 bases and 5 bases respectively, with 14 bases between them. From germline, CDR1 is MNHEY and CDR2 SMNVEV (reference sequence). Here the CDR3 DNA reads TGTGCCAGCACCACGGGGGTTGGGTATGGCTACACCTTC. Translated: CASTTGVGYGYTF.

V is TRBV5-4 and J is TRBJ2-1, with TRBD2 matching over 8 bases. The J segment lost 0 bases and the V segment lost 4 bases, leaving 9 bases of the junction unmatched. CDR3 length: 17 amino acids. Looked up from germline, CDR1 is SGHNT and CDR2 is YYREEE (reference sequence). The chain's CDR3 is CASSRAPSGSSYNEQFF. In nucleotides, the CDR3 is TGTGCCAGCAGCCGTGCCCCAAGCGGGAGCTCCTACAATGAGCAGTTCTTC.

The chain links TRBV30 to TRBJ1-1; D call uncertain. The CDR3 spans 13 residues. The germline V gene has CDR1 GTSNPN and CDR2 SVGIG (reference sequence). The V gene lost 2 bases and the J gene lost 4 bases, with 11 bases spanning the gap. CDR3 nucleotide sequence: TGTGCCTGGAGTACCGGAGGGAGCACTGAAGCTTTCTTT. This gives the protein CAWSTGGSTEAFF.

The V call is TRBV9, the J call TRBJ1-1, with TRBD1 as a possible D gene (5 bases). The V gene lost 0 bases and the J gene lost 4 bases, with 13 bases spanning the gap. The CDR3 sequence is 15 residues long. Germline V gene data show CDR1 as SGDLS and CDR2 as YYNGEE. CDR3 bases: TGTGCCAGCAGCGTAGCCACGGGCGGGGGCACTGAAGCTTTCTTT. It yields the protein CASSVATGGGTEAFF.